This TCR beta chain was observed in a study of control samples from healthy donors and cancer patients. Assay used: immunoSEQ multiplex PCR; TCRdb lists only in-frame clones, some missing. The data show about 80,000 clones, about 88% seen once. The V end was cut by 4 bases, the J end by 0 bases, with 23 bases between. Germline V gene data show CDR1 as SGHTS and CDR2 as YDEGEE. This CDR3 has 18 amino acids. The chain uses TRBV5-8 and TRBJ2-7, with D perhaps TRBD2 (6 bases). This TCR was sampled from a woman in her sixties in good health. The specimen was blood. The CDR3 protein is CASSVPFAGPRSSYEQYF. The CDR3 DNA sequence: TGTGCCAGCAGCGTTCCGTTTGCGGGACCTAGGAGCTCCTACGAGCAGTACTTC. Drawing the rest from reference TRBV5-8 and TRBJ2-7, the complete variable domain is EAGVTQSPTHLIKTRGQQATLRCSPISGHTSVYWYQQALGLGLQFLLWYDEGEERNRGNFPPRFSGRQFPNYSSELNVNALELEDSALYLCASSVPFAGPRSSYEQYFGPGTRLTVT.